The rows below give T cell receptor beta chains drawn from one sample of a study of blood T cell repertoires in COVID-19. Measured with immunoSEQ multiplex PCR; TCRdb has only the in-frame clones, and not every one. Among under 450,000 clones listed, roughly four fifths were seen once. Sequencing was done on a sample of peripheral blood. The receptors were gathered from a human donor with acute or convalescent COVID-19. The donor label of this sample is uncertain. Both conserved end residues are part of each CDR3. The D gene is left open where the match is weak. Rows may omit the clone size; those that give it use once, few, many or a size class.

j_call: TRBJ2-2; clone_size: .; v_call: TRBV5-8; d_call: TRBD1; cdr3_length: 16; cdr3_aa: CASSPLRGLNTGELFF
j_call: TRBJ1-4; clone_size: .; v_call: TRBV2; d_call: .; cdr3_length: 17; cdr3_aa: CASSPRGEGRYGEKLFF
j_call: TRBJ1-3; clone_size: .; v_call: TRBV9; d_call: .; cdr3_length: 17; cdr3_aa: CASSVAFSDSVRNTIYF
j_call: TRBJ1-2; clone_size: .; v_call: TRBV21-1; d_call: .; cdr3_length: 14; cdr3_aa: CASTTGGQDCGYTF
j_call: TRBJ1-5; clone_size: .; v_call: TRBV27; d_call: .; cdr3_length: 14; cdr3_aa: CASSLRENNQPQHF
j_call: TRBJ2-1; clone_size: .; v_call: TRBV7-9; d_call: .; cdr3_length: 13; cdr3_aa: CASSLGAYNEQFF
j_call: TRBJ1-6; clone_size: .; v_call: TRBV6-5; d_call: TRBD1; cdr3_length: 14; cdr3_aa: CASTWDRENSPLHF
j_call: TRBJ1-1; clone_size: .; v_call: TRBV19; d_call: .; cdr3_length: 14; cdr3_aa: CASSSRGLNTEAFF
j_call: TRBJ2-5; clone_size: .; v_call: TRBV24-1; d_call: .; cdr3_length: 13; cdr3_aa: CATSALRDETQYF
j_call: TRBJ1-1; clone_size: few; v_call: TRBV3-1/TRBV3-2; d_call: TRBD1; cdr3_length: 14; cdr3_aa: CASSLGQAHTEAFF
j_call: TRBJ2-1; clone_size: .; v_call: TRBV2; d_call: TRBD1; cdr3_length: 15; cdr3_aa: CATLRDRGSSNEQFF
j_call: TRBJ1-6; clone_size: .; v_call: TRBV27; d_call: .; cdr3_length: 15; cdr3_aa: CASSFRLNPDSPLHF
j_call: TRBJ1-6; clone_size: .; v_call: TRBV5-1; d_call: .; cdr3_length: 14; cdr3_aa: CASRVGQTNSPLHF
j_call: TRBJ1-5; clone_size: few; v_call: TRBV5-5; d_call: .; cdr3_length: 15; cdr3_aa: CASRPTWGVNQPQHF
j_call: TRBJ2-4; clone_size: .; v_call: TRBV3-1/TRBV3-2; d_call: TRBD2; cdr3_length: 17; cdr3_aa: CASRGTSGGRAKNIQYF
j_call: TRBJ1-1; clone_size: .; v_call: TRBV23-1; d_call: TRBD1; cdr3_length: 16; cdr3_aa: CASSQEGALMNTEAFF
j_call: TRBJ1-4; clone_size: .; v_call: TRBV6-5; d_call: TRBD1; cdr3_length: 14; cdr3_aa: CASIPSRTGEKLFF
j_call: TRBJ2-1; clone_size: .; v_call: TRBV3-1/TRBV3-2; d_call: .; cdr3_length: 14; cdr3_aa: CASSQISSRGEQFF
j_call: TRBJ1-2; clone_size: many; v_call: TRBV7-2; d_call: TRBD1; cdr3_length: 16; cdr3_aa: CASSFSFLPGQGDYTF
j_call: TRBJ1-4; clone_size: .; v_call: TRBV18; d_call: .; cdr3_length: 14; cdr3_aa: CASSPGGRNEKLFF
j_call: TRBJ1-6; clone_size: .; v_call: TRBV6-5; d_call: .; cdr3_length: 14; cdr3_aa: CASSYIRGNSPLHF
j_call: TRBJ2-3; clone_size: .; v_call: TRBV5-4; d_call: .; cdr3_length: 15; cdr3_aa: CASSLAPRSTDTQYF
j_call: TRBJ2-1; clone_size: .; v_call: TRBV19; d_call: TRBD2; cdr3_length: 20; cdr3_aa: CASSIRLLAGGRSSYNEQFF
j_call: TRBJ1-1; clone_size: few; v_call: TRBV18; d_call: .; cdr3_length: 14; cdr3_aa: CASSRDRKNTEAFF
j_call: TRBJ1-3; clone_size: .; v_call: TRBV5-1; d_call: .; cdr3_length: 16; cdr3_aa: CASSLQTGTTGNTIYF
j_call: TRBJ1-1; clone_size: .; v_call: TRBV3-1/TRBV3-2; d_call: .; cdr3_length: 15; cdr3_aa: CASSQDNRDNTEAFF
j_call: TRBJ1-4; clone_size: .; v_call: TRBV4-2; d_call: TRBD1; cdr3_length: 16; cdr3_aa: CASSQMLTGGHEKLFF
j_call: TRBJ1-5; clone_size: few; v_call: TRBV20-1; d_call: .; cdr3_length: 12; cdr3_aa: CSASRDNQPQHF
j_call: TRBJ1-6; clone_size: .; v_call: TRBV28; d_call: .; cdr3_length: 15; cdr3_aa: CASSPPGTYNSPLHF
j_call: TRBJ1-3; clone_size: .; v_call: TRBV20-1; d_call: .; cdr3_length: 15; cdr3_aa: CSASRGGPSGNTIYF
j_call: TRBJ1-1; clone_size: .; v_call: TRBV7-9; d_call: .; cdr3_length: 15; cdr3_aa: CASSSPTGGNTEAFF
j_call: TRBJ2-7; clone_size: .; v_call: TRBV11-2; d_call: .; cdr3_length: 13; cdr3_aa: CASSPPGGYEQYF
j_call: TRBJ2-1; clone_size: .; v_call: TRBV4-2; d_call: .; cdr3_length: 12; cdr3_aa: CASSHGVSEQFF
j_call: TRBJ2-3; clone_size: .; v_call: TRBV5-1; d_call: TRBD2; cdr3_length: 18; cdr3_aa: CASSLWVTSGENTDTQYF
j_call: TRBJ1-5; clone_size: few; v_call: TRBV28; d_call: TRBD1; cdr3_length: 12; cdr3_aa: CAAGGKSQPQHF
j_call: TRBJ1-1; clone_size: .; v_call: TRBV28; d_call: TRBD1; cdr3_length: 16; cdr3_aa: CASSLGVRGQSTEAFF
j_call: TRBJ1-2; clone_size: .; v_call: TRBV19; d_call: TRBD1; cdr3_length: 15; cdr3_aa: CASSFSGQSNYGYTF
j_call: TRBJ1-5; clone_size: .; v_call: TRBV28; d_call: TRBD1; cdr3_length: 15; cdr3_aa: CASSIGQGYNQPQHF
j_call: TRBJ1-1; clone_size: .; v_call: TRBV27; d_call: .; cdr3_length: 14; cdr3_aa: CAIKKQGLDTEAFF
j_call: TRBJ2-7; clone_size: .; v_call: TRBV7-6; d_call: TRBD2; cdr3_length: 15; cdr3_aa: CASGGGAGVLYEQYF
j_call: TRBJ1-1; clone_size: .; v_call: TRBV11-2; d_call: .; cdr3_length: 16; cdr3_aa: CASSFLAAGGNTEAFF
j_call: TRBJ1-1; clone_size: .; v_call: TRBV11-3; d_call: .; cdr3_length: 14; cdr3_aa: CASSLNAGNTEAFF
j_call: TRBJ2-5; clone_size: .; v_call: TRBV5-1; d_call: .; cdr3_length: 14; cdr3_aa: CASRPRLGGETQYF